This T cell receptor (beta chain) stems from a study of shared clonotypes between healthy human individuals. Study findings and constraints: The researchers took only blood, and tissue repertoires probably look different.

Generated by immunoSEQ multiplex PCR, the TCRdb table keeps only in-frame clones and is missing some. The sample gives roughly 2.6 million clones, 90% to 95% of which show up once; around 0.14% is in the top ten. Details on this clone: What it binds is not known. In the same sample, other DNA sequences code for this CDR3.

Germline V gives CDR1 SGHRS, CDR2 YFSETQ. This CDR3 has 14 residues. The ends lost 3 bases at V and 2 bases at J; junction bases unmatched: 2. Specimen: naive CD4+ T cells sorted from blood. Subset here: CD45RA+ positively selected. This sequence was found in a man aged 18 to 35 in good health. The V and J genes are TRBV5-1 and TRBJ1-2; 9 nucleotides agree with TRBD1. CDR3 in DNA: TGCGCCAGCAGCTCAGGGACAGGGAACTATGGCTACACCTTC. Translated, it gives CASSSGTGNYGYTF.